This T cell receptor beta chain was observed in a study of T cell changes during pregnancy in multiple sclerosis. Assay: immunoSEQ multiplex PCR; the TCRdb copy retains only in-frame clones and omits some. This sample has tens of thousands of clones, with roughly 90% found just once. V was trimmed by 5 bases and J by 1 base, leaving 12 bases between them. The CDR3 is made up of 15 amino acids. Germline V gene sequence: CDR1 SGHDN, CDR2 FVKESK. The source material was CD8+ T cells from peripheral blood mononuclear cells, sampled in the third trimester of pregnancy. The origin of this receptor is a female donor with multiple sclerosis, enrolled in a pregnancy study. The chain joins TRBV14 to TRBJ1-5; the D gene is possibly TRBD1 (6 bases). Written as DNA, the CDR3 is TGTGCCAGCAGCGAGGGGGGGGTCAGCAATCAGCCCCAGCATTTT. The encoded protein is CASSEGGVSNQPQHF.